This T cell receptor (beta chain) was retrieved from a study of shared clonotypes between healthy human individuals (dated by TCRdb to the early 2020s). Study-level background: A couple of women and a few men aged 18 to 49 years were included in the cohort. Between about 0.8 and 9 billion PBMCs per donor were obtained by leukapheresis. To estimate repertoire size and how much clonotypes are shared between individuals, the study performed deep sequencing of blood TCR repertoires from a few healthy adults. For each donor, CD4 naive and CD4 memory were each run on three plates, CD8 naive on two plates, and CD8 memory on one plate. Different laboratories and diverse techniques were used to prepare libraries and sequence TCR repertoires, to increase sequencing depth and limit assay-specific biases. The paper's findings and limits, for the study overall: Naive subsets generally had larger estimated clonotype richness than memory subsets. When several donors were compared, the shared fraction of clonotypes was 5% to 6.5% for naive CD4, approximately 3.5% for naive CD8, 2.3% for memory CD4, and less than 0.45% for memory CD8. Even with the large sequencing depth, rarefaction of the sorted-subset datasets indicated that sequencing was incomplete. Only blood was sampled, and tissue TCR repertoires likely differ from those in blood. The genetic and exposure-history diversity represented was limited by the small number of donors. Clonotypes shared by all four sorted-subset donors showed higher generation probabilities than non-shared clonotypes. Pairwise subsampling led to the expectation that sequencing depth would affect the degree of clonotype sharing among donors.

Note on this clone: What this receptor recognizes is not known. Base qualities were left out, and no much larger clone turns up one base away.

The germline V gene gives CDR1 as MNHNS and CDR2 as SASEGT. The CDR3 covers 12 residues, taking in both the cysteine and the phenylalanine. Kept here is only the CDR3 DNA, which spans 36 bases and is read in frame from base 1. Trimming at the junction amounts to 7 bases on V and 0 bases on J, and the germline ends lie 7 bases apart. The donors were healthy, HIV-negative adults who had no recently reported acute infections or vaccinations. Only Caucasian adults living in Nashville, Tennessee, USA were represented among the donors. CD4+ T cells were enriched by magnetic negative selection; naive cells were then positively selected on CD45RA, and the negative fraction formed the memory subset. After blood collection by leukapheresis, PBMCs were isolated using Ficoll-Histopaque density gradient centrifugation and then cryopreserved in the vapor phase of liquid nitrogen. Analytical flow cytometry was used to check the purity and quantity of every magnetically sorted T cell population. Genomic DNA was isolated from each sorted fraction and quantified by UV absorbance on a Nanodrop 2000c.

TCR CDR3 regions were amplified from genomic DNA by multiplex PCR using the deep immunoSEQ assay. Extracted genomic DNA from each cell subset was spread evenly across all wells of several immunoSEQ 96-well plates, with each plate serving as a replicate. For sorted subsets, each replicate PCR was loaded with 200 to 250 ng genomic DNA, equivalent to 25,000 to 35,000 T cell genomes. Purified libraries were measured with a Qubit 3.0 fluorometer, size-checked on a Bioanalyzer 2100, and measured again with the KAPA Library Quantification kit. Every immunoSEQ 96-well plate was sequenced on a separate single-read 150-cycle Illumina NextSeq 550 flow cell. The published analysis was carried out like this. Because the immunoSEQ output held only junctional sequences and lacked quality scores, the filtering could not match the filtering applied to full-length reads. Sequences were annotated with PyIR, a Python wrapper for IgBLAST v1.9, using IMGT germline references to assign V/J genes and CDR3. Reads with weak V/J assignments (E-value above 1e-6), missing CDR3, stop codons, out-of-frame junctions, or ambiguous translated residues were removed. V3J clonotypes were defined by identical inferred V gene, J gene, and CDR3 amino acid sequence. To compute the percentage overlap between repertoires, the number of shared unique clonotypes was divided by the size of the smaller repertoire. Three approaches were used to assess repertoire richness: RTK rarefaction, the Chao1 estimator, and Recon v2.1 estimates of unobserved clonotypes. OLGA was used to compute generation probabilities for all TCRbeta clonotypes that the gDNA method yielded from a handful of donors. TCRdb provides this immuneACCESS table in a form limited to in-frame rearrangements. Some clones are lacking; in checked studies, under half of them reflect an unresolved V gene, and why the rest are absent is not known. The DNA gave D and trimming, while V, J and clone size come from that table. The sample includes 330,000 or so clones, with about 74% observed a single time. 10% of the sample belongs to the ten largest clones.

The chain was built from TRBV6-1 and TRBJ2-7, with no confident D gene call. Sequences were obtained from memory CD4+ T cells sorted from blood. The label giving this sample's cell subset or site can be read as: CD45RA-negative fraction. The source is a man younger than 40 in good health. CDR3 loop: CASTTLSYEQYF. The nucleotide sequence reads as follows: TGTGCCAGCACCACGCTCTCCTACGAGCAGTACTTC.